This TCR beta chain was identified during a study of cytomegalovirus exposure and HLA in healthy donors. This CDR3 comprises 14 residues. CDR1 is SEHNR and CDR2 is FQNEAQ in the germline V gene (reference sequence). V dropped 5 bases and J dropped 3 bases, with 14 bases sitting between them. Assay: immunoSEQ multiplex PCR; the TCRdb copy retains only in-frame clones and omits some. The data contain hundreds of thousands of clones, roughly nine tenths of them singletons. The sequence derives from a man aged 18 to 30 in good health and CMV-seropositive. The source material was PBMCs. The rearrangement joins TRBV7-9 to TRBJ2-7; a possible D gene is TRBD1 (6 bases). The CDR3 sequence: CASSHQRGIYEQYF. The CDR3 DNA follows: TGTGCCAGCAGCCACCAAAGGGGGATCTACGAGCAGTACTTC. Full variable domain (missing parts from reference TRBV7-9 and TRBJ2-7): DTGVSQNPRHKITKRGQNVTFRCDPISEHNRLYWYRQTLGQGPEFLTYFQNEAQLEKSRLLSDRFSAERPKGSFSTLEIQRTEQGDSAMYLCASSHQRGIYEQYFGPGTRLTVT.